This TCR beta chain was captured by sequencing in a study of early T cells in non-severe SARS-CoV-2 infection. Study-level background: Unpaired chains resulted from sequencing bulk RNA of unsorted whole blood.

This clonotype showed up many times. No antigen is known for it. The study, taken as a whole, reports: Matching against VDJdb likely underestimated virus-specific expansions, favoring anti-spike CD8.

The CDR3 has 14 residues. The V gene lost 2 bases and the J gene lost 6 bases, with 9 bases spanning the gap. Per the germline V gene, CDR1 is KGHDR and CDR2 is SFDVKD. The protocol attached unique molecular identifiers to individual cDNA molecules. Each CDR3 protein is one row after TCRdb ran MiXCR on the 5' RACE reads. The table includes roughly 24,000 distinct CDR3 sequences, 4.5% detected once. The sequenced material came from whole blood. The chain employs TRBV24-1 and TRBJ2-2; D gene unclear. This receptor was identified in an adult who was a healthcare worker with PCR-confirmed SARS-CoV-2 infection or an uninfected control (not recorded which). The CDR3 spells CATSDWKSAGELFF. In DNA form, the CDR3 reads TGTGCCACCAGTGATTGGAAGTCGGCCGGGGAGCTGTTTTTT.